Each of the 32 T cell receptor beta chains below was sequenced from the same sample in a study of T cell clonality in common variable immunodeficiency. Method: immunoSEQ multiplex PCR; TCRdb's copy keeps in-frame clones and lacks some. The table gives fewer than 20,000 clones; the top ten clones make up roughly 4.4% of it. For these TCRs, the target antigens are not known. Study findings and constraints: Reportedly, TCR beta sequences from common variable immunodeficiency showed fewer deletions and N-nucleotide insertions.

Sample: peripheral blood mononuclear cells. The receptors were gathered from a human donor with common variable immunodeficiency.

Turning to this clone: The sequenced fragment ends 3 residues before the CDR3 boundary, so the rest is inferred from the germline J gene. The rearrangement links TRBV10-3 to TRBJ2-3; 8 nucleotides agree with TRBD1. This CDR3 has 13 residues. The V gene's germline CDR1 is ENHRY and CDR2 SYGVKD. After removal of 4 bases from V and 4 bases from J, the junction contained 1 base not matched to a gene. This CDR3 is CAISADRADTQYF. CDR3 bases read: TGTGCCATCAGTGCGGACAGGGCAGATACG.

Points on this clone: The read ends 3 residues before the CDR3 terminus; that terminus is restored from the germline J gene. The chain has TRBV2 and TRBJ2-3; TRBD2 matches 13 bases. CDR1 is SNHLY and CDR2 is FYNNEI in the germline V gene. The CDR3 is made up of 16 amino acids. The V segment lost 5 bases and the J segment 3 bases; nucleotides outside the gene matches: 5. Partial CDR3 DNA: TGTGCCAGCAGTTCTACTAGCGGGAGGGGGACAGATACG. This encodes CASSSTSGRGTDT. The complete CDR3 reads CASSSTSGRGTDTQYF.

Notes on this clone: The read finishes 3 residues shy of the CDR3 end, and the germline J gene is used to complete it. V is TRBV5-3 and J is TRBJ1-1; D is undetermined. TRBV5-3 qualifies as an ORF whose function is uncertain. CDR3 length equals 11 residues. V was trimmed by 3 bases and J by 3 bases, leaving 3 bases between them. The sequenced CDR3 bases are TGTGCCAGAAGCTCGGACACTGAA. Translating it yields CARSSDTE. The full CDR3 protein reads CARSSDTEAFF.

This clone is labeled medium-sized (0.01 to 0.1%) based on frequency. The read halts 3 residues ahead of the CDR3 end, with the missing end drawn from the germline J gene. The chain recombines TRBV30 with TRBJ1-2; 8 bases align to TRBD1. The CDR3 length is 14 residues. Per the germline V gene, CDR1 is GTSNPN and CDR2 is SVGIG (reference sequence). V lost 1 base to trimming and J lost 6 bases; unmatched junction nucleotides: 7. CDR3 DNA, as far as it was read: TGTGCCTGGAGTGCCCCGGGACAGGTTAATGGC. Translation: CAWSAPGQVNG. The CDR3, in full, reads CAWSAPGQVNGYTF.

The CDR3 loop reads CASSFITGELFF. CDR3 bases read: TGTGCCAGCAGCTTTATTACCGGGGAG. This rearrangement joins TRBV7-7 to TRBJ2-2; D gene ambiguous. Coverage ceases 3 residues before the CDR3 finishes, and the germline J gene fills in the end. Germline-derived CDR1 and CDR2 are SSHAT and FNYEAQ (reference sequence). The V gene lost 3 bases and the J gene lost 5 bases, with 4 bases spanning the gap. The CDR3 totals 12 residues. Looking up the rest from reference TRBV7-7 and TRBJ2-2 gives the full variable domain: GAGVSQSPRYKVTKRGQDVTLRCDPISSHATLYWYQQALGQGPEFLTYFNYEAQPDKSGLPSDRFSAERPEGSISTLTIQRTEQRDSAMYRCASSFITGELFFGEGSRLTVL.

Remarks on this clone: Coverage ceases 3 residues before the CDR3 finishes, and the germline J gene fills in the end. The chain recombines TRBV20-1 with TRBJ1-5; 10 bases match TRBD1. Germline V gene data show CDR1 as DFQATT and CDR2 as SNEGSKA (reference sequence). V lost 6 bases and J lost 5; bases outside the gene matches: 10. CDR3 length equals 15 residues. The CDR3 reads CSASWDGTGDQPQHF. The sequenced CDR3 bases are TGCAGTGCCTCATGGGACGGGACAGGGGATCAGCCC.

On this clone: Read data end 3 residues before the CDR3 end; the end is taken from the germline J gene. V gene TRBV30 combines with J gene TRBJ1-3; 9 bases map to TRBD1. CDR3 length: 16 amino acids. V lost 2 bases, J lost 1 base, and 6 bases stayed unmatched. CDR1 and CDR2 (germline): GTSNPN, SVGIG (reference sequence). The CDR3 loop is CAWSLTDRGSGNTIYF. Partial CDR3 DNA: TGTGCCTGGAGTTTGACGGACAGGGGATCTGGAAACACC.

With respect to this clone: The observed sequence ends 3 residues before the CDR3 terminus, with the missing tail filled in from the germline J gene. V and J are TRBV20-1 and TRBJ1-1; D is possibly TRBD1 (5 bases). CDR1 is DFQATT, CDR2 SNEGSKA, per germline (reference sequence). Trimming took off 0 bases at V and 1 base at J, with 12 bases between the two ends. This CDR3 is 15 amino acids long. CDR3 DNA (partial): TGCAGTGCTAGAGATGACCGCAGGGCGAACACTGAA. This gives the protein CSARDDRRANTE. The full CDR3 protein reads CSARDDRRANTEAFF.

Of note for this clone: The sequence runs out 3 residues before the end of the CDR3; the remainder is reconstructed from the germline J gene. The gene calls are TRBV29-1 and TRBJ1-1; weak D call: TRBD1 (5 bases). Trimming stripped 7 bases from V and 7 bases from J, with 10 bases between. In germline, CDR1 is SQVTM, CDR2 ANQGSEA. There are 10 residues in the CDR3. CDR3 amino acids: CSALDSEAFF. CDR3 DNA (partial): TGCAGCGCACTTGACAGTGAA.

To note about this clone: The missing CDR3 end, 3 residues past where the read stops, is filled in from the germline J gene. This chain connects TRBV19 to TRBJ2-2, with D possibly TRBD1 on 6 matching bases. The CDR3 is made up of 14 amino acids. The V end lost 1 base, the J end lost 7 bases, and 10 bases lay between the germline ends. Germline V gene data show CDR1 as LNHDA and CDR2 as SQIVND (reference sequence). This chain's CDR3 is CASSIVQGFGELFF. The covered CDR3 bases are TGTGCCAGTAGTATAGTACAGGGTTTCGGGGAG.

By frequency, this clone registers medium-sized (0.01 to 0.1%). The read halts 3 residues ahead of the CDR3 end, with the missing end drawn from the germline J gene. The chain employs TRBV10-3 and TRBJ1-1; 7 nucleotides align to TRBD1. With 6 bases clipped from V and 1 base from J, the junction kept 5 bases outside the gene matches. Germline V gene data show CDR1 as ENHRY and CDR2 as SYGVKD. The CDR3 consists of 14 residues. Partial CDR3 DNA: TGTGCCATCAGCTCCGGGACAGAGAACACTGAA. This sequence encodes CAISSGTENTE. The whole CDR3 protein reads CAISSGTENTEAFF.

For this clone: The read gets to within 3 residues of the CDR3 end, and the germline J gene fills in the rest. The V gene is TRBV6-2 or TRBV6-3, the J gene TRBJ2-1, with TRBD1 matching 8 bases. Germline V gene lookup returns CDR1 MNHEY and CDR2 SVGEGT. The CDR3 totals 15 residues. V lost 5 bases, J lost 3 bases, and 6 bases stayed unmatched. The covered CDR3 bases are TGTGCCAGCAGTCCCTCCGGGACAGGCTACAATGAG. Protein sequence: CASSPSGTGYNE. The full CDR3 protein reads CASSPSGTGYNEQFF.

As concerns this clone: From the germline J gene comes the end of the CDR3, since the read stops 3 residues before it. The J gene is TRBJ2-7, the V gene TRBV14; D gene ambiguous. Trimming removed 0 bases from V and 1 base from J, with 10 bases in between. Germline-derived CDR1 and CDR2 are SGHDN and FVKESK. The CDR3 is 15 residues long. The CDR3 bases that were read are TGTGCCAGCAGCCAAGACTGGGCTTTTTCCTACGAG. It translates to CASSQDWAFSYE. The whole CDR3 protein is CASSQDWAFSYEQYF.

This clone is labeled medium-sized based on frequency. The CDR3 end falls 3 residues outside the read, so it is completed with the germline J gene. The rearrangement joins TRBV18 to TRBJ1-2; D is undetermined. CDR3 length: 12 residues. V lost 1 base, J lost 6 bases, and 6 bases lay in between. The germline V gene encodes CDR1 KGHSH and CDR2 LQKENI. Partial CDR3 DNA: TGTGCCAGCTCACCACTAACAGATGGC. Translation gives CASSPLTDG. The complete CDR3 reads CASSPLTDGYTF.

As to this clone: The CDR3 is cut off 3 residues early in the read; its end comes from the germline J gene. The chain carries TRBV2 and TRBJ1-2, with 8 bases identical to TRBD1. V was clipped by 8 bases and J by 7 bases; unmatched bases: 15. CDR1 SNHLY and CDR2 FYNNEI come from the germline V gene. The CDR3 totals 15 residues. The CDR3 bases that were read are TGTGCCAGCGCCAGCTCCTATGGACAGGGCTCTGGC. Translation gives CASASSYGQGSG. The whole CDR3 protein is CASASSYGQGSGYTF.

Comment on this clone: The read stops 3 residues short of the end of the CDR3; the missing end is completed from the germline J gene. The V call is TRBV5-1, the J call TRBJ2-4; 9 positions agree with TRBD2. Germline trimming cut 4 bases from V and 0 bases from J; bases unmatched to any gene: 8. Germline CDR1 SGHRS, CDR2 YFSETQ. The CDR3 has 17 residues. CDR3 DNA (partial): TGCGCCAGCAGCGAACAGGCGGGGGGGATAGCCAAAAACATT. Its protein is CASSEQAGGIAKNI. The CDR3 as a whole reads CASSEQAGGIAKNIQYF.

Concerning this clone: The read ends 3 residues shy of where the CDR3 ends; the end is completed using the germline J gene. The chain is built from TRBV4-2 and TRBJ2-3; 7 nucleotides match TRBD1. CDR3 length: 16 residues. Trimming took 3 bases from V and 2 from J; bases not matched to a gene: 8. CDR1 LGHNA and CDR2 YNFKEQ come from the germline V gene. CDR3 DNA (partial): TGTGCCAGCAGCCAGGCGTTGGGACAGCACACAGATACG. Its translation: CASSQALGQHTDT. The CDR3, in full, reads CASSQALGQHTDTQYF.

By frequency, this clone is medium-sized (0.01 to 0.1%). The covered CDR3 bases are TGCGCCAGCAGCGGCGGACAGGGGGAATGGGAAAAA. Its protein is CASSGGQGEWEK. In full, the CDR3 reads CASSGGQGEWEKLFF. This chain uses TRBV5-1 with TRBJ1-4, with TRBD1 matching 10 bases. The read comes to an end 3 residues before the CDR3 does, leaving the germline J gene to fill in the end. The CDR3 loop spans 15 amino acids. Germline V gene lookup returns CDR1 SGHRS and CDR2 YFSETQ. J lost 8 bases, V lost 4 bases, and 8 bases had no gene match.

This clone is called medium-sized based on its frequency. The read terminates 3 residues before the CDR3 end, so the remaining end is supplied by the germline J gene. The J gene is TRBJ2-3, the V gene TRBV20-1; 11 bases are shared with TRBD2. The CDR3 extends over 16 amino acids. V lost 3 bases, J lost 5 bases, and 10 bases stayed unmatched. Germline CDR1 DFQATT, CDR2 SNEGSKA (reference sequence). The covered CDR3 bases are TGCAGTGCTAGTGGACGGGCTAGCGGGGGGATAGATACG. It yields the protein CSASGRASGGIDT. The entire CDR3 protein reads CSASGRASGGIDTQYF.

About this clone: The CDR3 end is not reached by the read, which stops 3 residues before it; the germline J gene fills it in. The chain uses TRBV19 and TRBJ2-1, with D possibly matching TRBD1 (6 bases). CDR1 LNHDA and CDR2 SQIVND come from the germline V gene (reference sequence). This CDR3 region has 15 residues. The germline V and J ends were trimmed by 5 bases and 0 bases, with 11 bases remaining between them. Incomplete CDR3 DNA: TGTGCCAGTAGTCTTCGGGACAACTCCTACAATGAG. As protein: CASSLRDNSYNE. The full-length CDR3 reads as CASSLRDNSYNEQFF.

For this clone: The CDR3 end is not reached by the read, which stops 3 residues before it; the germline J gene fills it in. The rearrangement links TRBV11-2 to TRBJ1-6, with 8 bases that match TRBD1. The CDR3 runs to 15 residues. V shed 5 bases, J shed 9 bases, and the junction held 9 bases outside the gene matches. Germline CDR1 and CDR2: SGHAT and FQNNGV. The sequenced part of the CDR3 DNA is TGTGCCAGCAGCACCTCAGGGGGCGTTGGTTCACCC. This translates into CASSTSGGVGSP. The full CDR3 is CASSTSGGVGSPLHF.

A word on this clone: The CDR3 end lies 3 residues beyond the end of the read and is filled in from the germline J gene. The genes are TRBV20-1 and TRBJ1-1; no clear D. Germline lookup yields CDR1 DFQATT and CDR2 SNEGSKA (reference sequence). CDR3 length: 13 amino acids. V was pared by 6 bases and J by 2 bases, with 13 bases between. The part of the CDR3 DNA that was read is TGCAGTGCCCCGTCCGAGGGCAACACTGAA. The encoded protein is CSAPSEGNTE. The complete CDR3 reads CSAPSEGNTEAFF.

For this clone: Coverage ceases 3 residues before the CDR3 finishes, and the germline J gene fills in the end. This sequence joins TRBV6-2 or TRBV6-3 and TRBJ2-7, with D possibly being TRBD1 (5 bases). Germline V gene data show CDR1 as MNHEY and CDR2 as SVGEGT. With 8 bases removed from V and 5 bases from J, the gap between germline ends came to 19 bases. The CDR3 has 14 amino acids. The CDR3: CASRYDQGIHEQYF. The sequenced CDR3 bases are TGTGCCAGCCGCTACGACCAGGGAATCCACGAG.

Comment on this clone: The observed sequence ends 3 residues before the CDR3 terminus, with the missing tail filled in from the germline J gene. The V and J genes are TRBV2 and TRBJ2-2; 9 nucleotides match TRBD2. V was clipped by 3 bases and J by 9 bases; unmatched bases: 8. CDR3 size: 15 residues. The germline V gene encodes CDR1 SNHLY and CDR2 FYNNEI. The CDR3 DNA, read in part, is TGTGCCAGCAGTGATGGATTAGCGGGAGCCCGGGAG. Translated, it gives CASSDGLAGARE. The CDR3 as a whole reads CASSDGLAGARELFF.

Notes on this clone: The CDR3 end is not reached by the read, which stops 3 residues before it; the germline J gene fills it in. V gene TRBV11-3 combines with J gene TRBJ2-1; the D call may be TRBD1 or TRBD2 (5 bases each). The germline gives CDR1 SGHNT, CDR2 YENEEA. The CDR3 spans 14 residues. Trimming took off 3 bases at V and 3 bases at J, with 9 bases between the two ends. CDR3 amino acids: CASSFRGDYNEQFF. CDR3 DNA (partial): TGTGCCAGCAGCTTTCGAGGGGACTACAATGAG.

Comment on this clone: The read terminates 3 residues before the CDR3 end, so the remaining end is supplied by the germline J gene. This chain links TRBV20-1 with TRBJ2-7, with 10 bases lining up with TRBD1. The CDR3 consists of 15 residues. The germline V gene has CDR1 DFQATT and CDR2 SNEGSKA (reference sequence). With V trimmed by 3 bases and J by 4 bases, 9 bases remained unmatched. The DNA read from the CDR3 is TGCAGTGCTAGCGCTGCCGGGACAGGGGCTTACGAG. Amino acids: CSASAAGTGAYE. From start to end, the CDR3 is CSASAAGTGAYEQYF.

About this clone itself: The read falls 3 residues short of the CDR3 end, and the missing part is taken from the germline J gene. V is TRBV30 and J is TRBJ2-4; 7 nucleotides agree with TRBD2. The V gene's germline CDR1 is GTSNPN and CDR2 SVGIG (reference sequence). This CDR3 has 15 amino acids. J lost 1 base, V lost 4 bases, and 7 bases had no gene match. CDR3 DNA (partial): TGTGCCTGGAACGTGGGGGGGTTTGCCAAAAACATT. As protein: CAWNVGGFAKNI. The whole CDR3 is CAWNVGGFAKNIQYF.

With regard to this clone: The missing CDR3 end, 3 residues past where the read stops, is filled in from the germline J gene. The chain couples TRBV10-1 to TRBJ2-7; tentative D call: TRBD2 (6 bases). Germline CDR1 reads WNHNN; CDR2 reads SYGVQD (reference sequence). The CDR3 contains 14 residues. Trimming took off 9 bases at V and 2 bases at J, with 17 bases between the two ends. The part of the CDR3 DNA that was read is TGCGCCAGTATTGGGTCTTGCGGGGCCTACGAG. This sequence encodes CASIGSCGAYE. The complete CDR3 protein is CASIGSCGAYEQYF.

With regard to this clone: From the germline J gene comes the end of the CDR3, since the read stops 3 residues before it. The rearrangement links TRBV5-1 to TRBJ2-1, with 9 bases lining up with TRBD2. Germline-derived CDR1 and CDR2 are SGHRS and YFSETQ. This CDR3 has 15 amino acids. J lost 8 bases, V lost 1 base, and 7 bases had no gene match. The CDR3 loop reads CASSLIAGEIDEQFF. CDR3 DNA, as far as it was read: TGCGCCAGCAGCTTGATAGCGGGAGAGATAGATGAG.

This clone is medium-sized (0.01 to 0.1%) by frequency. The read comes to an end 3 residues before the CDR3 does, leaving the germline J gene to fill in the end. The rearrangement joins TRBV13 to TRBJ2-1; TRBD2 matches at 9 bases. Germline V lookup: CDR1 PRHDT, CDR2 FYEKMQ (reference sequence). The CDR3 is 17 amino acids. The trim removed 5 bases at V and 5 bases at J, leaving 13 bases unmatched. This CDR3 is CASSLSTSGYTDNEQFF. The sequenced CDR3 bases are TGTGCCAGCAGCCTCTCAACTAGCGGGTATACCGACAATGAG.

This clone is classed as medium-sized (0.01 to 0.1%) by frequency. The read gets to within 3 residues of the CDR3 end, and the germline J gene fills in the rest. The rearrangement links TRBV7-9 to TRBJ1-4; D is perhaps TRBD1 (5 bases). The CDR3 contains 15 residues. In germline, CDR1 is SEHNR, CDR2 FQNEAQ (reference sequence). V was clipped by 1 base and J by 5 bases, with 11 bases between them. The CDR3 spells CASSLGAGINEKLFF. The CDR3 DNA, read in part, is TGTGCCAGCAGCTTAGGGGCAGGGATAAATGAAAAA.

As concerns this clone: The read is 3 residues too short to cover the CDR3 end, so that end is filled in from the germline J gene. This chain uses TRBV20-1 with TRBJ2-1, with 11 bases aligning to TRBD2. The J segment lost 2 bases and the V segment lost 5 bases, leaving 2 bases of the junction unmatched. In germline, CDR1 is DFQATT, CDR2 SNEGSKA (reference sequence). The CDR3 extends over 14 amino acids. Incomplete CDR3 DNA: TGCAGTGCTTTAGCGGGGGGGGCCTACAATGAG. Translated: CSALAGGAYNE. The whole CDR3 sequence is CSALAGGAYNEQFF.